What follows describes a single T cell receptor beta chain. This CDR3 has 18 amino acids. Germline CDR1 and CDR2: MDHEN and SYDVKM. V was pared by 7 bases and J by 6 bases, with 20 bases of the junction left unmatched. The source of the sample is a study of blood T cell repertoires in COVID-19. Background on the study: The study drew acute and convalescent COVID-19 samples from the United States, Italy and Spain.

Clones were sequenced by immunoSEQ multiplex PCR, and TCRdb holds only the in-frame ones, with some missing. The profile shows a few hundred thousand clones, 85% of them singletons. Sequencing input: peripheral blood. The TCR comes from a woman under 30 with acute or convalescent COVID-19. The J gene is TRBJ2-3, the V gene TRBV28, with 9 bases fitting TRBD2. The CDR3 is CASTPTGPIAGEADTQYF. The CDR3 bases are TGTGCCAGCACCCCGACAGGGCCAATAGCGGGAGAGGCGGATACGCAGTATTTT.